The next 15 T cell receptor beta chains were all read from a single sample in a study of T cells in Graves' hyperthyroidism and ophthalmopathy. Amplification of TCR beta CDR3 regions was performed using RNA transcripts as template. HTBI primers were employed in a first-round RT-PCR of the TCR CDR3. TCRdb reanalysed the multiplex PCR reads using MiXCR and keeps one entry per CDR3 protein. The table has approximately 400,000 distinct CDR3 sequences, about 20% seen once. The source material was blood. These receptors were collected from a woman aged 18-29 years with Graves' hyperthyroidism.

At least ten counts were recorded for this clonotype. The chain combines TRBV5-1 with TRBJ2-7, with 7 positions matching TRBD1. Germline V CDR1 and CDR2: SGHRS, YFSETQ. This CDR3 is built from 14 residues. Trimming at V came to 1 base and at J to 4 bases, leaving 5 bases not matched to a gene. The CDR3 loop reads CASSLLTGEYEQYF. The CDR3 bases are TGCGCCAGCAGCTTGCTTACAGGGGAGTACGAGCAGTACTTC.

With respect to this clonotype: One base away lies a much larger clone, so this may be a sequencing read error. This chain joins TRBV7-3 and TRBJ2-5; D may be TRBD1 or TRBD2 (5 bases each). In germline, CDR1 is SGHTA, CDR2 FQGTGA. CDR3 length: 14 amino acids. CDR3 bases: TGTGCCAGCAGTCGGAAGGGGTTCGGGGAGACCAAGTACTTC. This encodes CASSRKGFGETKYF.

This clonotype occurred many times. The V gene is TRBV18, the J gene TRBJ2-5, with D hard to call. V lost 3 bases and J lost 3, with 5 bases in between. This CDR3 comprises 12 residues. Germline loops: CDR1 KGHSH, CDR2 LQKENI. CDR3 DNA sequence: TGTGCCAGCTCACCGGTCGAAGAGACCCAGTACTTC. It encodes CASSPVEETQYF.

The table lists this clonotype with many counts. The J gene is TRBJ2-7, the V gene TRBV9; 10 bases line up with TRBD1. V trimming: 3 bases; J trimming: 6 bases; junction bases outside the gene matches: 9. CDR3 length equals 15 residues. Germline values: CDR1 SGDLS, CDR2 YYNGEE. CDR3 in amino acids: CASSAEPTGGREQYF. The DNA for the CDR3 is TGTGCCAGCAGCGCGGAACCGACAGGGGGCCGCGAGCAGTACTTC.

For this clonotype: Given a much more abundant clone one base away, this may be a read error. No conserved phenylalanine or tryptophan is present at the end of the CDR3, so a read error is the likely explanation. The J gene is TRBJ2-7, the V gene TRBV3-1; D is possibly TRBD1 (5 bases). CDR3 length: 13 amino acids. The germline gives CDR1 LGHDT, CDR2 YNNKEL (reference sequence). V lost 1 base and J 5 bases, leaving 9 bases between the germline ends. This CDR3 is CASSQGAGHEQYL. CDR3 sequence (DNA): TGTGCCAGCAGCCAAGGCGCAGGGCACGAGCAGTACTTG.

The chain has TRBV12-3 or TRBV12-4 and TRBJ1-2, with TRBD1 as a possible D gene (5 bases). This CDR3 spans 13 amino acids. V lost 6 bases to trimming and J lost 0 bases, with 8 bases between them. The CDR3 bases are TGTGCCAGCAGACCGGGGGCTAACTATGGCTACACCTTC. Protein: CASRPGANYGYTF.

This clonotype has at least ten counts. This chain uses TRBV6-5 with TRBJ2-5; no clear D gene. The V and J ends lost 0 bases and 9 bases respectively, with 17 bases between them. This CDR3 is built from 15 residues. CDR1 MNHEY and CDR2 SVGAGI come from the germline V gene. Here the CDR3 reads CASSYSAAPKSAQYF. In DNA form, the CDR3 reads TGTGCCAGCAGTTACTCGGCCGCCCCCAAGTCGGCCCAGTACTTC.

The table lists this clonotype with many counts. This chain joins TRBV7-2 and TRBJ1-1; D is uncertain. The germline V gene has CDR1 SGHTA and CDR2 FQGNSA. The CDR3 sequence is 13 residues long. Trimming stripped 3 bases from V and 11 bases from J, with 16 bases between. The CDR3 DNA follows: TGTGCCAGCAGCTTGGTTTTAAAGTCCGAGGCTTTCTTT. Translating it yields CASSLVLKSEAFF.

This clonotype was recorded a few times. The chain uses TRBV19 and TRBJ2-7, with D possibly TRBD2 on 6 matching bases. The CDR3 covers 12 residues. Deletions cut 11 bases from V and 6 bases from J, with 17 bases between. Germline CDR1 reads LNHDA; CDR2 reads SQIVND (reference sequence). The CDR3 DNA reads TGTGCCGCGGGAACCCTCCTGGGCGAGCAGTACTTC. Protein product: CAAGTLLGEQYF.

As regards this clonotype: A read error may explain this, as a much larger clone is one base away. The gene calls are TRBV30 and TRBJ1-1, with 9 bases aligning to TRBD1. This CDR3 has 14 amino acids. CDR1 and CDR2 (germline): GTSNPN, SVGIG (reference sequence). The CDR3 loop is CAWSDDRGYTEDFF. CDR3 coding DNA: TGTGCCTGGAGTGACGACAGGGGGTACACTGAAGATTTCTTT.

This clonotype was detected ten times or more. V gene TRBV10-3 combines with J gene TRBJ1-3; 7 bases line up with TRBD1. The germline V gene has CDR1 ENHRY and CDR2 SYGVKD. The CDR3 extends over 15 amino acids. The V gene end was trimmed by 10 bases and the J gene end by 0 bases; junction bases not matched to a gene: 9. The chain's CDR3 is CATARDSGSGNTIYF. The CDR3 region has the DNA TGTGCCACCGCGAGGGACAGTGGCTCTGGAAACACCATATATTTT.

This clonotype showed up many times. The CDR3 loop is CASSSLGGLAGVPHEQYF. The CDR3 nucleotides read TGCGCCAGCAGTTCCTTAGGGGGGCTAGCGGGGGTCCCCCACGAGCAGTACTTC. J is TRBJ2-7 and V is TRBV5-1, with TRBD2 matching 10 bases. CDR1 SGHRS and CDR2 YFSETQ come from the germline V gene. V was pared by 5 bases and J by 5 bases, with 19 bases of the junction left unmatched. This CDR3 spans 18 amino acids. Full variable domain (outside the CDR3, taken from reference TRBV5-1 and TRBJ2-7): KAGVTQTPRYLIKTRGQQVTLSCSPISGHRSVSWYQQTPGQGLQFLFEYFSETQRNKGNFPGRFSGRQFSNSRSEMNVSTLELGDSALYLCASSSLGGLAGVPHEQYFGPGTRLTVT.

This clonotype was counted many times. This chain connects TRBV10-3 to TRBJ1-1, with D perhaps TRBD1 (6 bases). The CDR3 spans 11 residues. Germline V gene sequence: CDR1 ENHRY, CDR2 SYGVKD. The V end lost 4 bases, the J end lost 10 bases, and 10 bases lay between the germline ends. The CDR3 nucleotides are TGTGCCATCAGTGCACAACAGGGAGCTTTCTTT. It codes for CAISAQQGAFF.

This clonotype came up many times. The rearrangement links TRBV19 to TRBJ1-1; D is unresolved. CDR1 is LNHDA and CDR2 is SQIVND in the germline V gene (reference sequence). This CDR3 comprises 14 residues. Trimming took 7 bases from V and 0 from J, leaving 12 bases between them. This CDR3 reads CASTKRTVNTEAFF. The CDR3 nucleotides read TGTGCCAGTACCAAAAGGACGGTGAACACTGAAGCTTTCTTT.

This clonotype was counted at least ten times. V and J are TRBV14 and TRBJ1-1; D remains unclear. The CDR3 contains 13 residues. Germline V gene lookup returns CDR1 SGHDN and CDR2 FVKESK. Deletions cut 5 bases from V and 1 base from J, with 8 bases between. In DNA form, the CDR3 reads TGTGCCAGCAGCGTTCAGGAGAACACTGAAGCTTTCTTT. Encoded protein: CASSVQENTEAFF.